This T cell receptor beta chain was sequenced during a study of Graves' ophthalmopathy and Graves' hyperthyroidism. As regards this clonotype: Since a much larger clone is just one base distant, this may be a read error.

CDR3 regions of TCR beta were amplified from RNA transcripts. HTBI primers were employed in first-round RT-PCR, then a second-round multiplex PCR followed. TCRdb processed the multiplex PCR reads anew with MiXCR; each CDR3 protein has one entry. The sample consists of about 620,000 distinct CDR3 sequences, about a fifth of them appearing once. Germline V gene lookup returns CDR1 MNHNS and CDR2 SASEGT. This CDR3 has 16 residues. The source is a woman in her late teens or twenties with stable Graves' hyperthyroidism. Some clones in this sample may be carry-over from other donors' samples. The material sequenced was peripheral blood. The chain carries TRBV6-1 and TRBJ1-6; no clear D gene. Written as DNA, the CDR3 is TGTGCCAGCAGCCTGGAGCAGAGCTCCTATAATTCACTCCTCCACTTT. Translated: CASSLEQSSYNSLLHF.